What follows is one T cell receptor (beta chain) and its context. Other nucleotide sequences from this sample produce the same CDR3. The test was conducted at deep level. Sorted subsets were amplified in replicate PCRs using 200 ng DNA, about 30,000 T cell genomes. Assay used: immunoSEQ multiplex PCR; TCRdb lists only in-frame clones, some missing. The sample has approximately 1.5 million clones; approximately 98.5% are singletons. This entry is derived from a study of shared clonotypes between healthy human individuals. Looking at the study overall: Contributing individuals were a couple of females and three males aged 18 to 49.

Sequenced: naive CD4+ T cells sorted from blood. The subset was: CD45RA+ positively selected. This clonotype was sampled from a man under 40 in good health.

This chain's CDR3 is CASSSTGGNTIYF. Written as DNA, the CDR3 is TGTGCCAGCAGCTCGACAGGAGGAAACACCATATATTTT. The chain carries TRBV11-2 and TRBJ1-3; the D gene is possibly TRBD1 (6 bases). With 4 bases removed from V and 4 bases from J, the gap between germline ends came to 8 bases. This CDR3 comprises 13 residues. Per the germline V gene, CDR1 is SGHAT and CDR2 is FQNNGV.